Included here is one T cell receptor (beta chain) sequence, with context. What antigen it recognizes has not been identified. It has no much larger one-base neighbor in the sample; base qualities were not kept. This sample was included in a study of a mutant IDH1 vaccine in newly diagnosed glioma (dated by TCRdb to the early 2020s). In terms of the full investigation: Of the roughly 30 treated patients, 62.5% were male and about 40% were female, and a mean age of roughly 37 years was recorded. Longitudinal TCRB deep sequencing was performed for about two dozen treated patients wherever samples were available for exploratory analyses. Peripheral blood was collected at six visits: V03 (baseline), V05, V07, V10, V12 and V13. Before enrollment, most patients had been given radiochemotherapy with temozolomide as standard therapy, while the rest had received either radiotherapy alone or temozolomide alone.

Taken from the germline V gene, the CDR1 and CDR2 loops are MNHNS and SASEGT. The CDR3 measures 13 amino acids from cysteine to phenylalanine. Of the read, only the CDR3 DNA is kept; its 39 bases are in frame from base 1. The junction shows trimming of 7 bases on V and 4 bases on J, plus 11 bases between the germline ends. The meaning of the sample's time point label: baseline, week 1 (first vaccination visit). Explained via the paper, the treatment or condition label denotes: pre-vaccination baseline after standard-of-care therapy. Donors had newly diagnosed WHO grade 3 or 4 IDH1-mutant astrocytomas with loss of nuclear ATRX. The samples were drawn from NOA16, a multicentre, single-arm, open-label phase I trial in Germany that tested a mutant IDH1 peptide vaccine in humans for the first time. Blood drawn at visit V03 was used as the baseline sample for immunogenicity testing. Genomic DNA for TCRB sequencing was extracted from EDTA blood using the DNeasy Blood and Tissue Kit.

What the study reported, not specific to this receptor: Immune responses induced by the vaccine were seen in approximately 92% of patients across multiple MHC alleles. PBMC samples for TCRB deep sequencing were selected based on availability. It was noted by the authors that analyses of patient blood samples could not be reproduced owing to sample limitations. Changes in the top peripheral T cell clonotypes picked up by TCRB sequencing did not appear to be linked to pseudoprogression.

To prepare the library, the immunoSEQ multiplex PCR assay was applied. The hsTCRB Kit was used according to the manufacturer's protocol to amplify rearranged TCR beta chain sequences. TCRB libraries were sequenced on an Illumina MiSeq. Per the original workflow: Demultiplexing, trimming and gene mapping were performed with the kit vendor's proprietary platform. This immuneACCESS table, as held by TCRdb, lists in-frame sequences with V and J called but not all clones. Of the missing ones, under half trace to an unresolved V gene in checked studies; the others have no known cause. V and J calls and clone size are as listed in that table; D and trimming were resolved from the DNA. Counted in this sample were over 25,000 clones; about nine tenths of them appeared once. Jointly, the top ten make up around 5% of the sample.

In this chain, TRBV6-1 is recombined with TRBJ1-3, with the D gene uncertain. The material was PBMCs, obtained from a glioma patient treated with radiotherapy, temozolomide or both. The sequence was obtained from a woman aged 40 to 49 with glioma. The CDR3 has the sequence CASTPRSGNTIYF. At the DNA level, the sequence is TGTGCCAGCACCCCACGGTCCGGAAACACCATATATTTT.